This T cell receptor (beta chain) was observed in a study of blood T cell repertoires in COVID-19. The protocol was immunoSEQ multiplex PCR, while the TCRdb copy is restricted to in-frame clones and leaves out a portion. The table includes some 5,900 clones, 90% detected once. Germline V CDR1 and CDR2: WSHSY, SAAADI. Trimming cost V 10 bases and J 7 bases; bases outside gene matches: 6. The CDR3 runs 14 residues. Source material: peripheral blood. The clonotype was recovered from a man aged 55 to 69 with acute or convalescent COVID-19. The rearrangement links TRBV10-2 to TRBJ2-1, with TRBD2 matching over 14 bases. The CDR3, as DNA: TGCGCCACTGGGACTAGCGGGAGCGCGAATGAGCAGTTCTTC. This translates into CATGTSGSANEQFF.